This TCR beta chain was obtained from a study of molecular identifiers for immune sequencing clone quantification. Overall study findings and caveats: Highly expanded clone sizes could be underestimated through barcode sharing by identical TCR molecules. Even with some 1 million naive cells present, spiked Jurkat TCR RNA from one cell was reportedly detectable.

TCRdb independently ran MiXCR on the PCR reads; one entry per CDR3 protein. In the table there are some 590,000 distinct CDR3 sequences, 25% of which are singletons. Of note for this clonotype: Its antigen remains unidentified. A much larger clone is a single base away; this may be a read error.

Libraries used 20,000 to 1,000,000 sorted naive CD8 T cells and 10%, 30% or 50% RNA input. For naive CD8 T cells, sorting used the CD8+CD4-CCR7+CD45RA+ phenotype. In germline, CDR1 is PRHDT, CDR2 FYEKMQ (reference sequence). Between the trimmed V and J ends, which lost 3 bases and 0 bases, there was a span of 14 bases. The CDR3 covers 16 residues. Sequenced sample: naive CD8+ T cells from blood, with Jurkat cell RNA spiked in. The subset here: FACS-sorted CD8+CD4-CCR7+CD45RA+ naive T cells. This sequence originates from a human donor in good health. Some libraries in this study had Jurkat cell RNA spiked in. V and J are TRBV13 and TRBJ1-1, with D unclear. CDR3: CASSFFPLTLNTEAFF. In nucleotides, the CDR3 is TGTGCCAGCAGCTTTTTCCCACTAACATTGAACACTGAAGCTTTCTTT. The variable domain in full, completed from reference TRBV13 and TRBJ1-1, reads AAGVIQSPRHLIKEKRETATLKCYPIPRHDTVYWYQQGPGQDPQFLISFYEKMQSDKGSIPDRFSAQQFSDYHSELNMSSLELGDSALYFCASSFFPLTLNTEAFFGQGTRLTVV.